This T cell receptor (beta chain) was identified during a study of a mutant IDH1 vaccine in newly diagnosed glioma. At the level of the study: Once 4-6 weeks had passed after radiotherapy alone, vaccination started, or it started with temozolomide cycles. Treated patients had a mean age of 40.4 years and an approximately 62% male, about 38% female split. Radiotherapy, temozolomide, or both had been given previously, and both were given to most.

Assay used: immunoSEQ multiplex PCR; TCRdb lists only in-frame clones, some missing. This table has about 85,000 clones, around nine tenths appearing once. The CDR3 extends over 9 amino acids. The germline CDR1 and CDR2 sequences are SQVTM and ANQGSEA. V was trimmed by 4 bases and J by 8 bases, leaving 5 bases between them. This clone was observed a single time. Its target is unknown. Time point here: week 47, end of study. Vaccine doses each comprised 300 ug of mutant IDH1 20-mer peptide, with topical imiquimod. Patients underwent eight vaccinations, which took place in weeks 1, 3, 5, 7, 11, 15, 19 and 23.

The TCR sequence derives from a woman aged 50 to 60 with glioma. The specimen was PBMCs, collected from a glioma patient whose treatment included an IDH1 peptide vaccine. The chain has TRBV29-1 and TRBJ1-1; D unresolved. Written as DNA, the CDR3 is TGCAGCGTTGGCGAAGAAGCTTTCTTT. Its translation: CSVGEEAFF.